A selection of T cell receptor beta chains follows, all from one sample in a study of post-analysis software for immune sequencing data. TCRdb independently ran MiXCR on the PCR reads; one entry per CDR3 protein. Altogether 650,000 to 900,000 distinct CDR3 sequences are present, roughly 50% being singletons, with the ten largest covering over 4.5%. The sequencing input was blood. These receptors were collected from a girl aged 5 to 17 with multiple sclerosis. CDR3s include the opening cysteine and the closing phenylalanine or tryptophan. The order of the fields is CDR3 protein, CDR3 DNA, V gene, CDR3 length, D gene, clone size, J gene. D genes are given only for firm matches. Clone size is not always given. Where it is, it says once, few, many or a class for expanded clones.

cdr3_aa: CSAKKGTLNTEAFF
cdr3_nt: TGCAGTGCGAAGAAGGGGACCCTGAACACTGAAGCTTTCTTT
v_call: TRBV20-1
cdr3_length: 14
d_call: -
clone_size: -
j_call: TRBJ1-1

cdr3_aa: CASSPSWGQGYEQYF
cdr3_nt: TGTGCCAGCAGCCCCTCCTGGGGACAGGGCTACGAGCAGTACTTC
v_call: TRBV13
cdr3_length: 15
d_call: TRBD1
clone_size: -
j_call: TRBJ2-7

cdr3_aa: CASTPGQQLYGYTF
cdr3_nt: TGTGCCAGCACTCCGGGACAGCAGCTTTATGGCTACACCTTC
v_call: TRBV6-5
cdr3_length: 14
d_call: TRBD1
clone_size: -
j_call: TRBJ1-2

cdr3_aa: CASSQDTGPDTQYF
cdr3_nt: TGCGCCAGCAGCCAAGATACGGGGCCAGATACGCAGTATTTT
v_call: TRBV4-3
cdr3_length: 14
d_call: -
clone_size: -
j_call: TRBJ2-3

cdr3_aa: CASRAGGGETYNEQFF
cdr3_nt: TGTGCCAGCAGGGCCGGTGGAGGGGAGACCTACAATGAGCAGTTCTTC
v_call: TRBV7-3
cdr3_length: 16
d_call: -
clone_size: few
j_call: TRBJ2-1

cdr3_aa: CATSDRPNYNEQFF
cdr3_nt: TGTGCCACCAGTGACCGACCCAACTACAATGAGCAGTTCTTC
v_call: TRBV24-1
cdr3_length: 14
d_call: -
clone_size: -
j_call: TRBJ2-1

cdr3_aa: CSARDQREGLKTQYF
cdr3_nt: TGCAGTGCTAGAGATCAGCGGGAGGGCCTCAAGACCCAGTACTTC
v_call: TRBV20-1
cdr3_length: 15
d_call: TRBD2
clone_size: -
j_call: TRBJ2-5

cdr3_aa: CATSDGRSQTGGDTQYF
cdr3_nt: TGTGCCACCAGTGATGGGCGCAGTCAAACAGGGGGAGATACGCAGTATTTT
v_call: TRBV24-1
cdr3_length: 17
d_call: TRBD1
clone_size: many
j_call: TRBJ2-3

cdr3_aa: CSAEPGRDGGELFF
cdr3_nt: TGCAGCGCCGAACCCGGGAGGGACGGCGGGGAGCTGTTTTTT
v_call: TRBV29-1
cdr3_length: 14
d_call: TRBD2
clone_size: few
j_call: TRBJ2-2

cdr3_aa: CASSVGRFSGANVLTF
cdr3_nt: TGTGCCAGCAGCGTAGGACGATTCTCTGGGGCCAACGTCCTGACTTTC
v_call: TRBV9
cdr3_length: 16
d_call: -
clone_size: -
j_call: TRBJ2-6

cdr3_aa: CSVEEGTGGVGYTF
cdr3_nt: TGCAGCGTTGAAGAAGGGACAGGGGGCGTTGGCTACACCTTC
v_call: TRBV29-1
cdr3_length: 14
d_call: TRBD1
clone_size: few
j_call: TRBJ1-2

cdr3_aa: CSGSGGKYNEQFF
cdr3_nt: TGCAGTGGCTCGGGCGGGAAGTACAATGAGCAGTTCTTC
v_call: TRBV20-1
cdr3_length: 13
d_call: -
clone_size: -
j_call: TRBJ2-1

cdr3_aa: CASSLKEGAYEQYF
cdr3_nt: TGTGCCAGCAGCTTAAAGGAAGGAGCCTACGAGCAGTACTTC
v_call: TRBV7-6
cdr3_length: 14
d_call: -
clone_size: -
j_call: TRBJ2-7

cdr3_aa: CASSTRASNLINEQFF
cdr3_nt: TGTGCCAGCAGCACCAGGGCCTCAAACCTGATAAATGAGCAGTTCTTC
v_call: TRBV7-3
cdr3_length: 16
d_call: -
clone_size: -
j_call: TRBJ2-1

cdr3_aa: CSARVESSNSQEQFF
cdr3_nt: TGCAGTGCTAGAGTCGAGTCTAGCAATAGTCAGGAGCAGTTCTTC
v_call: TRBV20-1
cdr3_length: 15
d_call: -
clone_size: few
j_call: TRBJ2-1

cdr3_aa: CASSLNKDEAFF
cdr3_nt: TGCGCCAGCAGCTTGAACAAGGATGAAGCTTTCTTT
v_call: TRBV5-1
cdr3_length: 12
d_call: -
clone_size: -
j_call: TRBJ1-1

cdr3_aa: CSARDHPSGRYEQYF
cdr3_nt: TGCAGTGCTAGAGATCACCCTAGCGGGAGGTACGAGCAGTACTTC
v_call: TRBV20-1
cdr3_length: 15
d_call: TRBD2
clone_size: -
j_call: TRBJ2-7

cdr3_aa: CASSLVGTTNEKLFF
cdr3_nt: TGCGCCAGCAGCTTGGTGGGAACAACTAATGAAAAACTGTTTTTT
v_call: TRBV5-1
cdr3_length: 15
d_call: -
clone_size: few
j_call: TRBJ1-4

cdr3_aa: CSVPGPREDTQYF
cdr3_nt: TGCAGCGTACCGGGACCCAGAGAAGATACGCAGTATTTT
v_call: TRBV29-1
cdr3_length: 13
d_call: -
clone_size: -
j_call: TRBJ2-3

cdr3_aa: CASKTGQGQPQHF
cdr3_nt: TGTGCCAGCAAGACAGGGCAGGGCCAGCCCCAGCATTTT
v_call: TRBV27
cdr3_length: 13
d_call: TRBD1
clone_size: few
j_call: TRBJ1-5

cdr3_aa: CASSSLQGRSEQFF
cdr3_nt: TGTGCCAGCAGTTCTCTACAGGGGCGGAGTGAGCAGTTCTTC
v_call: TRBV28
cdr3_length: 14
d_call: TRBD1
clone_size: -
j_call: TRBJ2-1

cdr3_aa: CSASDDGYGYTF
cdr3_nt: TGCAGTGCTAGCGACGACGGGTATGGCTACACCTTC
v_call: TRBV20-1
cdr3_length: 12
d_call: -
clone_size: few
j_call: TRBJ1-2

cdr3_aa: CASSYSFPEGYEQYF
cdr3_nt: TGTGCCAGCAGTTACTCCTTCCCGGAGGGATACGAGCAGTACTTC
v_call: TRBV6-5
cdr3_length: 15
d_call: -
clone_size: few
j_call: TRBJ2-7

cdr3_aa: CSSSQWGVYNEQFF
cdr3_nt: TGTTCCAGCAGCCAGTGGGGGGTTTACAATGAGCAGTTCTTC
v_call: TRBV7-6
cdr3_length: 14
d_call: -
clone_size: -
j_call: TRBJ2-1

cdr3_aa: CASSFDSLYGYTF
cdr3_nt: TGTGCCAGCAGCTTCGACAGCCTCTATGGCTACACCTTC
v_call: TRBV11-2
cdr3_length: 13
d_call: -
clone_size: -
j_call: TRBJ1-2

cdr3_aa: CSASSGASSYEQYF
cdr3_nt: TGCAGTGCTAGCAGCGGGGCAAGCTCCTACGAGCAGTACTTC
v_call: TRBV20-1
cdr3_length: 14
d_call: TRBD2
clone_size: few
j_call: TRBJ2-7

cdr3_aa: CSVRQGTRTQYF
cdr3_nt: TGCAGCGTCCGACAGGGGACTCGGACCCAGTACTTC
v_call: TRBV29-1
cdr3_length: 12
d_call: TRBD1
clone_size: -
j_call: TRBJ2-5

cdr3_aa: CSAVGGGSYNEQFF
cdr3_nt: TGCAGTGCTGTTGGAGGGGGAAGCTACAATGAGCAGTTCTTC
v_call: TRBV20-1
cdr3_length: 14
d_call: -
clone_size: few
j_call: TRBJ2-1

cdr3_aa: CASREELVYEQYF
cdr3_nt: TGTGCCAGCAGGGAGGAGTTGGTCTACGAGCAGTACTTC
v_call: TRBV6-6
cdr3_length: 13
d_call: -
clone_size: -
j_call: TRBJ2-7

cdr3_aa: CSARGRVDGNQPQHF
cdr3_nt: TGCAGTGCTAGGGGTAGGGTCGATGGCAATCAGCCCCAGCATTTT
v_call: TRBV20-1
cdr3_length: 15
d_call: -
clone_size: few
j_call: TRBJ1-5

cdr3_aa: CASSYAGEVGNEQYF
cdr3_nt: TGTGCCAGCAGTTACGCGGGGGAGGTGGGAAACGAGCAGTACTTC
v_call: TRBV6-6
cdr3_length: 15
d_call: TRBD2
clone_size: -
j_call: TRBJ2-7

cdr3_aa: CASSLVTSGLVVQTQYF
cdr3_nt: TGTGCCAGCAGCTTAGTCACATCGGGACTAGTAGTACAGACCCAGTACTTC
v_call: TRBV7-6
cdr3_length: 17
d_call: TRBD2
clone_size: once
j_call: TRBJ2-5

cdr3_aa: CSVRGGDTQYF
cdr3_nt: TGCAGCGTGAGGGGAGGAGATACGCAGTATTTT
v_call: TRBV29-1
cdr3_length: 11
d_call: -
clone_size: -
j_call: TRBJ2-3

cdr3_aa: CASSASLGYTF
cdr3_nt: TGTGCCAGCAGCGCCTCCTTAGGCTACACCTTC
v_call: TRBV9
cdr3_length: 11
d_call: -
clone_size: once
j_call: TRBJ1-2

cdr3_aa: CASEPGGDYGYTF
cdr3_nt: TGTGCCAGCGAGCCGGGCGGGGATTATGGCTACACCTTC
v_call: TRBV7-9
cdr3_length: 13
d_call: -
clone_size: few
j_call: TRBJ1-2

cdr3_aa: CASSSASGRPTDEQFF
cdr3_nt: TGTGCCAGCAGCTCTGCTAGCGGGAGGCCCACGGATGAGCAGTTCTTC
v_call: TRBV7-9
cdr3_length: 16
d_call: TRBD2
clone_size: -
j_call: TRBJ2-1

cdr3_aa: CASSQFGEGGVETQYF
cdr3_nt: TGTGCCAGCAGCCAATTCGGGGAGGGAGGGGTAGAGACCCAGTACTTC
v_call: TRBV3-1
cdr3_length: 16
d_call: TRBD2
clone_size: few
j_call: TRBJ2-5

cdr3_aa: CVIRGTGGGGGYTF
cdr3_nt: TGTGTCATCAGGGGGACAGGGGGAGGTGGTGGCTACACCTTC
v_call: TRBV10-3
cdr3_length: 14
d_call: TRBD1
clone_size: -
j_call: TRBJ1-2

cdr3_aa: CSAKTSLETQFF
cdr3_nt: TGCAGCGCTAAGACTAGCTTAGAGACCCAGTTCTTC
v_call: TRBV29-1
cdr3_length: 12
d_call: TRBD2
clone_size: -
j_call: TRBJ2-1

cdr3_aa: CATSSQGPFDNEQFF
cdr3_nt: TGTGCCACCAGCAGTCAGGGTCCTTTTGACAATGAGCAGTTCTTC
v_call: TRBV15
cdr3_length: 15
d_call: -
clone_size: few
j_call: TRBJ2-1

cdr3_aa: CATRVALAHNEQFF
cdr3_nt: TGTGCCACCCGTGTGGCCCTCGCCCACAATGAGCAGTTCTTC
v_call: TRBV6-2/TRBV6-3
cdr3_length: 14
d_call: -
clone_size: few
j_call: TRBJ2-1

cdr3_aa: CASSVGRLDEQYF
cdr3_nt: TGTGCCAGCAGCGTCGGGAGGCTCGACGAGCAGTACTTC
v_call: TRBV27
cdr3_length: 13
d_call: TRBD2
clone_size: few
j_call: TRBJ2-7

cdr3_aa: CASSLDADYGYTF
cdr3_nt: TGTGCCAGCAGTTTAGATGCGGACTATGGCTACACCTTC
v_call: TRBV12-3/TRBV12-4
cdr3_length: 13
d_call: -
clone_size: -
j_call: TRBJ1-2

cdr3_aa: CASRKGGTGANVLTF
cdr3_nt: TGTGCCAGCAGAAAAGGGGGGACTGGGGCCAACGTCCTGACTTTC
v_call: TRBV27
cdr3_length: 15
d_call: -
clone_size: many
j_call: TRBJ2-6

cdr3_aa: CASSYSKGGGNTEAFF
cdr3_nt: TGTGCCAGCAGTTACTCGAAAGGGGGGGGGAACACTGAAGCTTTCTTT
v_call: TRBV6-5
cdr3_length: 16
d_call: -
clone_size: -
j_call: TRBJ1-1